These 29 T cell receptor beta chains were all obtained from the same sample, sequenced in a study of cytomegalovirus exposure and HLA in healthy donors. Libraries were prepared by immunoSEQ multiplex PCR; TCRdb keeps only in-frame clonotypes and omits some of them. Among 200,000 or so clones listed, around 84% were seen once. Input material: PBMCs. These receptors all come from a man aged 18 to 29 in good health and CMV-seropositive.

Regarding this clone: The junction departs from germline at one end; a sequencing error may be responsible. The DNA of the CDR3 is TGTGCCAGCACCGTAGGGTCTAGCGGAGCCTACAATGAGCAGTTCTTC. Residues: CASTVGSSGAYNEQFF. V usage is TRBV9 and J usage is TRBJ2-1; TRBD2 matches at 7 bases. This CDR3 spans 16 amino acids. CDR1 is SGDLS and CDR2 is YYNGEE in the germline V gene.

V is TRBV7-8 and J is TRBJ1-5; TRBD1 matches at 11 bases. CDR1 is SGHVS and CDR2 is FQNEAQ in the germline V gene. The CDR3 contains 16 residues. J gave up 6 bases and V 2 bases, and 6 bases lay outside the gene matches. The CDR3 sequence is CASSLYGQGAIQPQHF. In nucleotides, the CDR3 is TGTGCCAGCAGCTTATATGGACAGGGGGCGATTCAGCCCCAGCATTTT.

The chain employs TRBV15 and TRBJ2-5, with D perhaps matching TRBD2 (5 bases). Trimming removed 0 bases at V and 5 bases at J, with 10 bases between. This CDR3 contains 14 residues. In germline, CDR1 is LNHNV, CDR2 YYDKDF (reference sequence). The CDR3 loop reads CATSRDTGSETQYF. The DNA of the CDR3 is TGTGCCACCAGCAGAGACACGGGGTCGGAGACCCAGTACTTC.

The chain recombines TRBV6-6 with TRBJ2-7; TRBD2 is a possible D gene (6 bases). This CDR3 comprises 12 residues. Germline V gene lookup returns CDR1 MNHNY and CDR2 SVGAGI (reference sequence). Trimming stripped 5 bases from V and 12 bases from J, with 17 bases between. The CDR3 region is CASSRDLVGWYF. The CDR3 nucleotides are TGTGCCAGCAGTAGGGACTTAGTAGGATGGTACTTC.

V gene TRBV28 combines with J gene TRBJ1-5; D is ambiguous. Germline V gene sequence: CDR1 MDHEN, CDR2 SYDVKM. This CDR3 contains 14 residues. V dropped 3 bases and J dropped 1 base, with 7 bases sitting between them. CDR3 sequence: CASSFEVSNQPQHF. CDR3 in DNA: TGTGCCAGCAGTTTTGAGGTCAGCAATCAGCCCCAGCATTTT.

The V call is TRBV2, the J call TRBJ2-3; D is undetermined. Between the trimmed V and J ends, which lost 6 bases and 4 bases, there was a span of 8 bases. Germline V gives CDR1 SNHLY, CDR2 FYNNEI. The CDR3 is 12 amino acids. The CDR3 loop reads CASSLLSDTQYF. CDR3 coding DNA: TGTGCCAGCAGCCTTCTGTCAGATACGCAGTATTTT.

The CDR3 reads CASSLLTGTEAFF. In DNA, the CDR3 is TGTGCCAGCAGCTTACTGACAGGCACTGAAGCTTTCTTT. This rearrangement joins TRBV7-3 to TRBJ1-1, with a tentative D call TRBD1 (6 bases). In germline, CDR1 is SGHTA, CDR2 FQGTGA. Trimming cost V 2 bases and J 4 bases, with 8 bases left between them. The CDR3 has 13 amino acids.

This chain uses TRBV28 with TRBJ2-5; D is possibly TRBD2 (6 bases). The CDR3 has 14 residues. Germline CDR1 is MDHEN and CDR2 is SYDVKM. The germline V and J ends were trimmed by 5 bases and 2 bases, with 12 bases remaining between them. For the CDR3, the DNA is TGTGCCAGCAGTGTCCGGGACTCACAAGAGACCCAGTACTTC. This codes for CASSVRDSQETQYF.

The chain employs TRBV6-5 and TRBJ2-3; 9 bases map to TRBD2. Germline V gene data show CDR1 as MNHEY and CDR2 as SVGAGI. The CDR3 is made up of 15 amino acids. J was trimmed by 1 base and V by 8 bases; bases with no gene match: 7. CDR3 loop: CASGPSGKGTDTQYF. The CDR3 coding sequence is TGTGCCAGCGGCCCTAGCGGGAAAGGCACAGATACGCAGTATTTT.

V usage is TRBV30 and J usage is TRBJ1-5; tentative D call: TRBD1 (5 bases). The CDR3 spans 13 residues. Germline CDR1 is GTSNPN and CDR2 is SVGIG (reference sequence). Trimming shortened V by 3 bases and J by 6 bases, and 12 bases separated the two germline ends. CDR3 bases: TGTGCCTGGAGCGAAAATCAGGGTCAGCCCCAGCATTTT. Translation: CAWSENQGQPQHF.

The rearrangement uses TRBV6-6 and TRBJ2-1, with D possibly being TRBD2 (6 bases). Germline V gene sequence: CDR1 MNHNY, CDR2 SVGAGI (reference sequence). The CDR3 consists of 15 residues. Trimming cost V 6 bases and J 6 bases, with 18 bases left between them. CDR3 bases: TGTGCCAGCAGGCTGACTACCGGAGGGGCCAATGAGCAGTTCTTC. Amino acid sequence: CASRLTTGGANEQFF.

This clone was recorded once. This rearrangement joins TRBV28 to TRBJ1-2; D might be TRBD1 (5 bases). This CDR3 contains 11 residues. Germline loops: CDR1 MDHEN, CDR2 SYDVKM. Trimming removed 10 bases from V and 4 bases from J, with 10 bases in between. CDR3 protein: CAIQGGYGYTF. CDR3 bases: TGTGCCATCCAGGGCGGCTATGGCTACACCTTC.

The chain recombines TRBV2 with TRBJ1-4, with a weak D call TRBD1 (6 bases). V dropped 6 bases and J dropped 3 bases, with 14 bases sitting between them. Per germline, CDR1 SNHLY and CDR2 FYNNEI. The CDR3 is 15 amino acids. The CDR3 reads CASRISRGPNEKLFF. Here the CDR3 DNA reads TGTGCCAGCAGGATCTCCAGGGGCCCTAATGAAAAACTGTTTTTT.

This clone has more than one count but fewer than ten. CDR3 in DNA: TGTGCCAGCGTCCCCAGACAGGGGGCCTACGAGCAGTACTTC. This sequence encodes CASVPRQGAYEQYF. This chain joins TRBV6-5 and TRBJ2-7, with 9 positions matching TRBD1. CDR1 is MNHEY and CDR2 is SVGAGI in the germline V gene. The CDR3 loop spans 14 amino acids. Unmatched junction bases numbered 7, after V lost 8 bases and J lost 2 bases.

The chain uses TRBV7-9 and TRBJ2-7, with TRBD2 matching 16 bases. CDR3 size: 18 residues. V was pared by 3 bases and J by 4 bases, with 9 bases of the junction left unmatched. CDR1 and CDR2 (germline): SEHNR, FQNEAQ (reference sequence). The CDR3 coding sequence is TGTGCCAGCAGCTTTTCCTCGGGACTAGCGGGAGGGTTGTACGAGCAGTACTTC. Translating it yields CASSFSSGLAGGLYEQYF.

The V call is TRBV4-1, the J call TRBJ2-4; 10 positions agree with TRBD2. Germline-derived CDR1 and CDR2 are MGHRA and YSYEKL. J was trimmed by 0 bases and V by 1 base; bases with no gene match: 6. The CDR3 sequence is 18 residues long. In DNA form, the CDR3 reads TGCGCCAGCAGCCAAGGTTTTCTAGCGGGAGAAGCCAAAAACATTCAGTACTTC. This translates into CASSQGFLAGEAKNIQYF.

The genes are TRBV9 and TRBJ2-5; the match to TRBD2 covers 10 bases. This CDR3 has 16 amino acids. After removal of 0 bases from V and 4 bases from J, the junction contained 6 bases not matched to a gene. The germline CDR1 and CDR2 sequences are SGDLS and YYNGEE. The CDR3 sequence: CASSVGLAGALETQYF. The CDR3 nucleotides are TGTGCCAGCAGCGTAGGTCTAGCGGGAGCCTTAGAGACCCAGTACTTC.

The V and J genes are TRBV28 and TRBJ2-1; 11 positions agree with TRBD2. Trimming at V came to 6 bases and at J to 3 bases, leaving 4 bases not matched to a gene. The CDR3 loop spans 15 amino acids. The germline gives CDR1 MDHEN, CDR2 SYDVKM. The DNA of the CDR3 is TGTGCCAGCAGGGGGGGGACTAGCGGCTACAATGAGCAGTTCTTC. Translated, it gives CASRGGTSGYNEQFF.

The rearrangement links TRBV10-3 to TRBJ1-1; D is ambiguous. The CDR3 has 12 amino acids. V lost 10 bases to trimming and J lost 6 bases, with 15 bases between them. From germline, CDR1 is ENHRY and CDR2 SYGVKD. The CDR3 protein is CATLDLGAEAFF. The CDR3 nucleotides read TGTGCCACCCTTGATCTGGGCGCTGAAGCTTTCTTT.

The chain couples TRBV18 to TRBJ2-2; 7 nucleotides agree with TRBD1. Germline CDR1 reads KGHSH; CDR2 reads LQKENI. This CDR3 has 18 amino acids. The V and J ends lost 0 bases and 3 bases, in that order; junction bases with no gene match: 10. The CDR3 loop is CASSPPIPGTADTGELFF. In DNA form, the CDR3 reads TGTGCCAGCTCACCACCGATTCCGGGGACAGCTGACACCGGGGAGCTGTTTTTT.

This chain's CDR3 is CASSFQGTGLNTGELFF. The CDR3 DNA sequence: TGCGCCAGCAGCTTTCAGGGGACAGGGTTGAACACCGGGGAGCTGTTTTTT. The chain is built from TRBV5-1 and TRBJ2-2; 9 bases are shared with TRBD1. V shed 2 bases, J shed 1 base, and the junction held 6 bases outside the gene matches. Per germline, CDR1 SGHRS and CDR2 YFSETQ. The CDR3 extends over 17 amino acids.

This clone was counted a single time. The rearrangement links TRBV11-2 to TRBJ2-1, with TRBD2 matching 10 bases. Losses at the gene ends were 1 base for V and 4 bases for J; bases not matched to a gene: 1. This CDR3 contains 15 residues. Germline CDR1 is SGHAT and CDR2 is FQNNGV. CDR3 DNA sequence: TGTGCCAGCAGCTTAGGACTAGCGGGTTACAATGAGCAGTTCTTC. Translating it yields CASSLGLAGYNEQFF.

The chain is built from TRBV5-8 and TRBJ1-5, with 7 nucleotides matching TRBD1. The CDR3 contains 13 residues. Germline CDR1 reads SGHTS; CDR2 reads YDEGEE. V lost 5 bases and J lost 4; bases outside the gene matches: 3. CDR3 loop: CASRSTGNQPQHF. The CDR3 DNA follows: TGTGCCAGCAGGTCGACAGGGAATCAGCCCCAGCATTTT.

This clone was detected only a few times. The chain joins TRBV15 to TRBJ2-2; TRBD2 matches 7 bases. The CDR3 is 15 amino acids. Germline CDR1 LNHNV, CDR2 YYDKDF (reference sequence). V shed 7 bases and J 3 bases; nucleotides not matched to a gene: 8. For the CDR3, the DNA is TGTGCCACCAAGCAAGCGGGGATGGACACCGGGGAGCTGTTTTTT. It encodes CATKQAGMDTGELFF.

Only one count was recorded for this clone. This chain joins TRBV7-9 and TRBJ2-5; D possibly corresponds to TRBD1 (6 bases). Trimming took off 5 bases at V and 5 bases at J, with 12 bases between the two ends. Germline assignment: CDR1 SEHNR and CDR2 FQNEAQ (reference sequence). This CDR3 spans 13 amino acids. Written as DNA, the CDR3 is TGTGCCAGCAGCCTTGGGGGCCTGGAGACCCAGTACTTC. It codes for CASSLGGLETQYF. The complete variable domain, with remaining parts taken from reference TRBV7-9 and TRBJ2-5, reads DTGVSQNPRHKITKRGQNVTFRCDPISEHNRLYWYRQTLGQGPEFLTYFQNEAQLEKSRLLSDRFSAERPKGSFSTLEIQRTEQGDSAMYLCASSLGGLETQYFGPGTRLLVL.

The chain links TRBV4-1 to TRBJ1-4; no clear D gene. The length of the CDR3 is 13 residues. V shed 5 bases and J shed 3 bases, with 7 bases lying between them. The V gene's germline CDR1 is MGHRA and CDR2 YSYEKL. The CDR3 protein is CASSVAPNEKLFF. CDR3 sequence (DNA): TGCGCCAGCAGCGTCGCGCCTAATGAAAAACTGTTTTTT.

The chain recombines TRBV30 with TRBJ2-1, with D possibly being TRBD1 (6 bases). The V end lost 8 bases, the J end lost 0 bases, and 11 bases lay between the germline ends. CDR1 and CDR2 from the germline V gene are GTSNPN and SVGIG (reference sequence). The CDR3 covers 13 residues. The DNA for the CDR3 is TGTGCCAGAACAGGGAGCTCCTACAATGAGCAGTTCTTC. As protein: CARTGSSYNEQFF. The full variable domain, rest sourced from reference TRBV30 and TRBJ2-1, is SQTIHQWPATLVQPVGSPLSLECTVEGTSNPNLYWYRQAAGRGLQLLFYSVGIGQISSEVPQNLSASRPQDRQFILSSKKLLLSDSGFYLCARTGSSYNEQFFGPGTRLTVL.

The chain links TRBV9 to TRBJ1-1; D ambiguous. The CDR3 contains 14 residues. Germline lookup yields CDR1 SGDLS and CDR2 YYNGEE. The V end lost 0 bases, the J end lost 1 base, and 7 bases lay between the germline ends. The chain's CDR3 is CASSVGQENTEAFF. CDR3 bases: TGTGCCAGCAGCGTAGGGCAGGAGAACACTGAAGCTTTCTTT.

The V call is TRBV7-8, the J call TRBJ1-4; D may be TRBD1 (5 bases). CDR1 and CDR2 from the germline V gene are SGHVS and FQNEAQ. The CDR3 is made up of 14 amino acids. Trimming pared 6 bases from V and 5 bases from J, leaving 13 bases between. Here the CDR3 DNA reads TGTGCCAGCAGGCAGACAGTGATGAATGAAAAACTGTTTTTT. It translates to CASRQTVMNEKLFF.